One and the same sample provided the 25 T cell receptor beta chains below, sequenced in a study of blood T cell repertoires in COVID-19. TCRdb's table, derived via immunoSEQ multiplex PCR, lists solely in-frame clones and lacks some. This sample has approximately 97,000 clones; 81% occur once, and the top ten carry about 4.2%. The sequenced sample was peripheral blood. The origin of the receptors is a man aged 60 to 69 with acute or convalescent COVID-19.

This clone was seen a single time. The chain joins TRBV9 to TRBJ2-7; D is unclear. Germline CDR1 is SGDLS and CDR2 is YYNGEE. V was pared by 3 bases and J by 4 bases, with 11 bases between. The CDR3 contains 13 residues. The CDR3 loop reads CASSAGPSYEQYF. The CDR3 DNA follows: TGTGCCAGCAGCGCGGGTCCCTCGTACGAGCAGTACTTC.

This chain links TRBV27 with TRBJ2-2; 8 bases are a match to TRBD2. The CDR3 runs 15 residues. The germline V gene has CDR1 MNHEY and CDR2 SMNVEV (reference sequence). The junction had 4 bases not matched to a gene; V was cut back by 5 bases and J by 2 bases. CDR3: CASSRGLANTGELFF. The CDR3 nucleotides are TGTGCCAGCAGTAGAGGACTAGCAAACACCGGGGAGCTGTTTTTT.

The chain combines TRBV12-3 or TRBV12-4 with TRBJ1-2; D gene ambiguous. Trimming took off 1 base at V and 8 bases at J, with 8 bases between the two ends. The CDR3 is made up of 12 amino acids. The CDR3 region has the DNA TGTGCCAGCAGTTTAGAGCGGCGCGGCTACACCTTC. Translated: CASSLERRGYTF.

The chain links TRBV28 to TRBJ2-1; D is unresolved. Trimming pared 5 bases from V and 0 bases from J, leaving 2 bases between. Germline CDR1 MDHEN, CDR2 SYDVKM. The CDR3 is made up of 12 amino acids. The CDR3 spells CASSRSYNEQFF. DNA of the CDR3: TGTGCCAGCAGTCGCTCCTACAATGAGCAGTTCTTC.

The V call is TRBV5-1, the J call TRBJ2-3, with 10 bases matching TRBD2. Germline V gives CDR1 SGHRS, CDR2 YFSETQ. The CDR3 extends over 17 amino acids. With V trimmed by 2 bases and J by 0 bases, 6 bases remained unmatched. The CDR3 DNA reads as TGCGCCAGCAGCTTCCAGCCTAGCGGGAGTAGCACAGATACGCAGTATTTT. This translates into CASSFQPSGSSTDTQYF.

The sample holds a few counts of this clone. Written as DNA, the CDR3 is TGCGCCAGCAGCCTGGGGGGCAGCAGGGGAAACACCATATATTTT. Translating it yields CASSLGGSRGNTIYF. The chain joins TRBV5-1 to TRBJ1-3; possible D gene TRBD1, 6 bases. The germline V gene has CDR1 SGHRS and CDR2 YFSETQ. Trimming left V 4 bases short and J 4 bases short, with 15 bases between. The CDR3 consists of 15 residues.

There are a few counts of this clone. The chain joins TRBV6-6 to TRBJ2-7; D gene unclear. The CDR3 is 13 residues long. Germline CDR1 MNHNY, CDR2 SVGAGI (reference sequence). V dropped 5 bases and J dropped 0 bases, with 8 bases sitting between them. CDR3 coding DNA: TGTGCCAGCAGTGTGGAGAACTCCTACGAGCAGTACTTC. Amino acid sequence: CASSVENSYEQYF.

The gene calls are TRBV5-1 and TRBJ1-1; D not certain. CDR1 SGHRS and CDR2 YFSETQ come from the germline V gene. V lost 0 bases, J lost 0 bases, and 15 bases lay in between. The CDR3 runs 17 residues. As DNA, the CDR3 is TGCGCCAGCAGCTTGGCCTTTGGTGGGAGGATGAACACTGAAGCTTTCTTT. This gives the protein CASSLAFGGRMNTEAFF.

There are a few counts of this clone. The V call is TRBV5-1, the J call TRBJ2-7; 9 bases align to TRBD1. This CDR3 contains 15 residues. The V segment lost 4 bases and the J segment 4 bases; nucleotides outside the gene matches: 9. Germline CDR1 is SGHRS and CDR2 is YFSETQ. CDR3 amino acids: CASSPLRTGEYEQYF. CDR3 in DNA: TGCGCCAGCAGCCCTCTTCGGACAGGGGAATACGAGCAGTACTTC.

About this clone itself: Distinct nucleotide sequences in the sample also encode this CDR3. The chain employs TRBV3-1 (or the pseudogene TRBV3-2) and TRBJ1-2; D unresolved. The CDR3 extends over 11 amino acids. Trimming stripped 1 base from V and 5 bases from J, with 2 bases between. The germline CDR1 and CDR2 sequences are LGHDT and YNNKEL (reference sequence). CDR3 loop: CASSQAYGYTF. CDR3 bases: TGTGCCAGCAGCCAAGCTTATGGCTACACCTTC.

V and J are TRBV11-2 and TRBJ1-3, with 7 bases lining up with TRBD1. The germline CDR1 and CDR2 sequences are SGHAT and FQNNGV. The CDR3 loop spans 15 amino acids. After removal of 5 bases from V and 0 bases from J, the junction contained 4 bases not matched to a gene. CDR3 region: CASSPDRSSGNTIYF. Written as DNA, the CDR3 is TGTGCCAGCAGCCCGGACAGGTCCTCTGGAAACACCATATATTTT.

The chain joins TRBV11-3 to TRBJ2-7; 7 nucleotides agree with TRBD1. The CDR3 loop spans 14 amino acids. J gave up 1 base and V 4 bases, and 4 bases lay outside the gene matches. Germline V gene sequence: CDR1 SGHNT, CDR2 YENEEA. CDR3 sequence (DNA): TGTGCCAGCAGCTATAGGGACAGATCCTACGAGCAGTACTTC. Translated: CASSYRDRSYEQYF.

The V call is TRBV29-1, the J call TRBJ1-5; 7 bases are shared with TRBD1. Per the germline V gene, CDR1 is SQVTM and CDR2 is ANQGSEA. This CDR3 has 19 residues. The ends lost 2 bases at V and 2 bases at J; junction bases unmatched: 18. CDR3 sequence reads: CSVEPRFWDRRGGNQPQHF. The CDR3, as DNA: TGCAGCGTTGAACCAAGGTTCTGGGACAGACGGGGAGGCAATCAGCCCCAGCATTTT.

The CDR3 loop is CASSPGTGGIYEQYF. For the CDR3, the DNA is TGTGCCAGCAGCCCCGGGACAGGGGGCATCTACGAGCAGTACTTC. The rearrangement uses TRBV3-1 (or the pseudogene TRBV3-2) and TRBJ2-7; 12 bases agree with TRBD1. This CDR3 spans 15 amino acids. After removal of 4 bases from V and 3 bases from J, the junction contained 4 bases not matched to a gene. Germline values: CDR1 LGHDT, CDR2 YNNKEL (reference sequence).

This clone was observed a handful of times. This chain joins TRBV6-1 and TRBJ1-6; D might be TRBD1 (5 bases). V was shortened by 3 bases and J by 9 bases, with 12 bases between the two germline ends. Germline V gives CDR1 MNHNS, CDR2 SASEGT. The CDR3 runs to 14 residues. The CDR3 loop is CASSDQGSFSPLHF. The CDR3 coding sequence is TGTGCCAGCAGTGACCAGGGATCATTTTCACCCCTCCACTTT.

The V and J genes are TRBV27 and TRBJ2-5, with 10 bases identical to TRBD1. V shed 1 base and J 2 bases; nucleotides not matched to a gene: 4. Looked up from germline, CDR1 is MNHEY and CDR2 is SMNVEV (reference sequence). CDR3 length: 16 amino acids. The chain's CDR3 is CASSLLTGGRQETQYF. For the CDR3, the DNA is TGTGCCAGCAGTTTATTGACAGGGGGCCGACAAGAGACCCAGTACTTC.

This chain links TRBV29-1 with TRBJ1-2; D remains unclear. CDR1 and CDR2 (germline): SQVTM, ANQGSEA. The CDR3 consists of 13 residues. The V end lost 7 bases, the J end lost 0 bases, and 12 bases lay between the germline ends. DNA of the CDR3: TGCAGCGCCGGGGTAGGCACTAACTATGGCTACACCTTC. This codes for CSAGVGTNYGYTF.

V and J are TRBV6-5 and TRBJ2-3, with D unresolved. V lost 6 bases to trimming and J lost 0 bases, with 7 bases between them. Germline CDR1 is MNHEY and CDR2 is SVGAGI. The CDR3 is made up of 13 amino acids. The CDR3 protein is CASRTWSTDTQYF. The CDR3 DNA reads as TGTGCCAGCAGGACATGGAGCACAGATACGCAGTATTTT.

J is TRBJ1-1 and V is TRBV30; D is undetermined. In germline, CDR1 is GTSNPN, CDR2 SVGIG (reference sequence). The CDR3 contains 14 residues. The V and J ends lost 3 bases and 6 bases respectively, with 17 bases between them. The CDR3: CAWRTGYSLSEAFF. The CDR3 DNA reads as TGTGCCTGGAGGACGGGATACTCCCTCTCTGAAGCTTTCTTT.

CDR3: CASSLGGQGDTF. In DNA form, the CDR3 reads TGTGCCAGCAGCTTAGGGGGACAGGGAGACACCTTC. The chain joins TRBV7-9 to TRBJ1-2; 9 bases match TRBD1. Trimming removed 1 base from V and 12 bases from J; junction bases left unmatched: 3. The V gene's germline CDR1 is SEHNR and CDR2 FQNEAQ (reference sequence). This CDR3 spans 12 amino acids.

This clone appeared a single time. CDR3 residues: CASSTGGADIGYTF. For the CDR3, the DNA is TGTGCCAGTAGTACAGGGGGCGCAGATATTGGCTACACCTTC. The chain carries TRBV19 and TRBJ1-2, with 8 nucleotides matching TRBD1. The V gene's germline CDR1 is LNHDA and CDR2 SQIVND (reference sequence). The CDR3 spans 14 residues. Germline trimming cut 4 bases from V and 7 bases from J; bases unmatched to any gene: 8.

The V and J genes are TRBV5-8 and TRBJ1-5, with no clear D. Germline CDR1 and CDR2: SGHTS and YDEGEE. The length of the CDR3 is 18 residues. V lost 1 base, J lost 2 bases, and 19 bases lay in between. CDR3 sequence: CASSLSREGEGGNQPQHF. In nucleotides, the CDR3 is TGTGCCAGCAGCTTGAGTCGCGAAGGAGAGGGAGGCAATCAGCCCCAGCATTTT.

The gene calls are TRBV5-1 and TRBJ1-1; the D gene is possibly TRBD1 (6 bases). The V gene lost 4 bases and the J gene lost 7 bases, with 17 bases spanning the gap. Looked up from germline, CDR1 is SGHRS and CDR2 is YFSETQ. CDR3 size: 14 residues. CDR3 sequence: CASSQNLQGDEAFF. The CDR3, as DNA: TGCGCCAGCAGCCAAAACCTACAGGGTGATGAAGCTTTCTTT.

The chain has TRBV6-5 and TRBJ1-2; 7 nucleotides line up with TRBD1. The CDR3 is 14 residues long. In germline, CDR1 is MNHEY, CDR2 SVGAGI. After removal of 3 bases from V and 4 bases from J, the junction contained 5 bases not matched to a gene. The CDR3 nucleotides are TGTGCCAGCAGTTATCCGGGACAGTTCTATGGCTACACCTTC. It encodes CASSYPGQFYGYTF.

The V and J genes are TRBV7-6 and TRBJ1-6, with D hard to call. The germline gives CDR1 SGHVS, CDR2 FNYEAQ. CDR3 size: 15 residues. Trimming left V 2 bases short and J 7 bases short, with 12 bases between. CDR3 in DNA: TGTGCCAGCAGCTTACGGGCAGGAGGAAATTCACCCCTCCACTTT. It specifies CASSLRAGGNSPLHF.